The entry below gives a single T cell receptor beta chain sequence along with its context. Primers for the PCR totalled 60 Vbeta and 13 Jbeta. Authors' methods: Later, 80 million or so unique TCR beta chains were counted in an analysis, and 10 million to 12 million of them were shared. Assay: immunoSEQ multiplex PCR; the TCRdb copy retains only in-frame clones and omits some. V, J and clone size are taken as reported in that table, and D and trimming were inferred from the DNA itself. The data contain tens of thousands of clones, 64% of them singletons. The sample is drawn from a study of cytomegalovirus exposure and HLA in healthy donors. The CDR3 runs 13 residues. Germline V gene lookup returns CDR1 ENHRY and CDR2 SYGVKD. Trimming cost V 4 bases and J 1 base, with 7 bases left between them.

V gene TRBV10-3 combines with J gene TRBJ2-5; the D gene is possibly TRBD1 (6 bases). The TCR originated in a human donor in good health. The sample consisted of PBMCs. In nucleotides, the CDR3 is TGTGCCATCAGTGCACAGGGCCAAGAGACCCAGTACTTC. This codes for CAISAQGQETQYF.